This T cell receptor (beta chain) was documented in a study of T cell changes during pregnancy in multiple sclerosis. TCRdb's table, derived via immunoSEQ multiplex PCR, lists solely in-frame clones and lacks some. The data contain over 60,000 clones, 90% to 97% of them seen just once; the ten biggest clones take up 2% to 2.5%. Germline CDR1 reads MGHRA; CDR2 reads YSYEKL. CDR3 length: 15 amino acids. The J segment lost 5 bases and the V segment lost 4 bases, leaving 5 bases of the junction unmatched. The clonotype comes from a female donor with multiple sclerosis, enrolled in a pregnancy study. The gene calls are TRBV4-1 and TRBJ2-1; 10 nucleotides match TRBD2. The sample was CD8+ T cells from peripheral blood mononuclear cells, taken after pregnancy. CDR3 protein: CASSPGLALHNEQFF. In DNA, the CDR3 is TGCGCCAGCAGCCCGGGACTAGCGTTACACAATGAGCAGTTCTTC.